The 31 T cell receptor beta chains reported below all come from one sample, sequenced in a study of blood T cell repertoires in COVID-19. Assay used: immunoSEQ multiplex PCR; TCRdb lists only in-frame clones, some missing. The profile shows around 300,000 clones, about nine tenths of them singletons. Material: peripheral blood. The receptor set was obtained from a man in his forties or fifties with acute or convalescent COVID-19.

The chain combines TRBV5-1 with TRBJ1-6; 8 bases match TRBD1. In germline, CDR1 is SGHRS, CDR2 YFSETQ. The CDR3 is 19 residues long. Germline trimming cut 1 base from V and 7 bases from J; bases unmatched to any gene: 16. CDR3 sequence: CASSLYVLGAGGRNSPLHF. The CDR3 DNA reads as TGCGCCAGCAGCTTGTACGTTTTAGGGGCAGGGGGCCGGAATTCACCCCTCCACTTT. Together with reference TRBV5-1 and TRBJ1-6, the CDR3 gives the full variable domain: KAGVTQTPRYLIKTRGQQVTLSCSPISGHRSVSWYQQTPGQGLQFLFEYFSETQRNKGNFPGRFSGRQFSNSRSEMNVSTLELGDSALYLCASSLYVLGAGGRNSPLHFGNGTRLTVT.

This rearrangement joins TRBV3-1 (or the pseudogene TRBV3-2) to TRBJ2-1, with TRBD2 matching 8 bases. The CDR3 contains 18 residues. The V gene end was trimmed by 1 base and the J gene end by 1 base; junction bases not matched to a gene: 9. CDR1 is LGHDT and CDR2 is YNNKEL in the germline V gene (reference sequence). The CDR3 DNA reads as TGTGCCAGCAGCCAAGTTTTCGGGGGGGCAACGTCCTACAATGAGCAGTTCTTC. Residues: CASSQVFGGATSYNEQFF.

The rearrangement links TRBV11-3 to TRBJ2-1; D might be TRBD2 (6 bases). CDR3 size: 15 residues. V lost 5 bases, J lost 4 bases, and 15 bases lay in between. The V gene's germline CDR1 is SGHNT and CDR2 YENEEA. The CDR3 spells CASSRTGEDYNEQFF. The CDR3 nucleotides read TGTGCCAGCAGCCGTACCGGGGAGGATTACAATGAGCAGTTCTTC.

The gene calls are TRBV7-9 and TRBJ2-1, with 11 nucleotides matching TRBD1. The J segment lost 3 bases and the V segment lost 4 bases, leaving 5 bases of the junction unmatched. This CDR3 contains 16 residues. CDR1 is SEHNR and CDR2 is FQNEAQ in the germline V gene (reference sequence). The CDR3, as DNA: TGTGCCAGCAGCTCAGTAGGGACAGGGGGCTACAATGAGCAGTTCTTC. Translation: CASSSVGTGGYNEQFF.

The genes are TRBV5-1 and TRBJ2-7; TRBD1 aligns across 7 bases. Germline values: CDR1 SGHRS, CDR2 YFSETQ. The CDR3 has 14 residues. V shed 3 bases, J shed 3 bases, and the junction held 6 bases outside the gene matches. The CDR3 sequence: CASSSGTEFYEQYF. The DNA for the CDR3 is TGCGCCAGCAGCTCAGGGACAGAATTCTACGAGCAGTACTTC.

The chain uses TRBV3-1 (or the pseudogene TRBV3-2) and TRBJ2-7; a possible D gene is TRBD1 (6 bases). Germline V gene lookup returns CDR1 LGHDT and CDR2 YNNKEL (reference sequence). This CDR3 has 17 amino acids. V lost 3 bases and J 12 bases, leaving 30 bases between the germline ends. CDR3: CASSQLLEGHGQLRGYF. DNA of the CDR3: TGTGCCAGCAGCCAGCTGTTAGAGGGACACGGCCAACTCCGAGGGTACTTC.

The chain has TRBV10-1 and TRBJ1-6; no clear D. Germline CDR1 is WNHNN and CDR2 is SYGVQD (reference sequence). The CDR3 runs to 14 residues. V lost 3 bases to trimming and J lost 0 bases, with 3 bases between them. CDR3 coding DNA: TGCGCCAGCAGTGACGGCTCCTATAATTCACCCCTCCACTTT. Encoded protein: CASSDGSYNSPLHF.

The chain couples TRBV30 to TRBJ1-3; 7 nucleotides agree with TRBD1. The germline CDR1 and CDR2 sequences are GTSNPN and SVGIG (reference sequence). Trimming removed 3 bases from V and 6 bases from J; junction bases left unmatched: 8. This CDR3 comprises 14 residues. The CDR3 region is CAWRDITGVNTIYF. The DNA for the CDR3 is TGTGCCTGGAGAGACATAACAGGGGTAAACACCATATATTTT. The whole variable domain, filled in from reference TRBV30 and TRBJ1-3, reads SQTIHQWPATLVQPVGSPLSLECTVEGTSNPNLYWYRQAAGRGLQLLFYSVGIGQISSEVPQNLSASRPQDRQFILSSKKLLLSDSGFYLCAWRDITGVNTIYFGEGSWLTVV.

This clone came up a few times. This sequence joins TRBV15 and TRBJ1-1; D gene unclear. Trimming took off 5 bases at V and 6 bases at J, with 16 bases between the two ends. Germline CDR1 and CDR2: LNHNV and YYDKDF (reference sequence). The length of the CDR3 is 14 residues. This CDR3 is CATSRFSLNSEAFF. In nucleotides, the CDR3 is TGTGCCACCAGCCGATTCTCACTAAACTCTGAAGCTTTCTTT.

By sample share, this clone is medium-sized. In the same sample, other DNA sequences code for this CDR3. This rearrangement joins TRBV7-9 to TRBJ2-4; D ambiguous. CDR3 length equals 15 residues. Germline V gene sequence: CDR1 SEHNR, CDR2 FQNEAQ (reference sequence). V was cut by 5 bases and J by 0 bases, with 11 bases left in between. The CDR3 DNA follows: TGTGCCAGCAGCGTATCTGGGCTAGCCAAAAACATTCAGTACTTC. Its protein is CASSVSGLAKNIQYF.

With respect to this clone: Different DNA sequences within this sample yield the same CDR3. The V gene is TRBV29-1, the J gene TRBJ1-2, with a weak D call TRBD1 (5 bases). V was trimmed by 0 bases and J by 4 bases, leaving 9 bases between them. CDR1 SQVTM and CDR2 ANQGSEA come from the germline V gene. This CDR3 is built from 13 residues. The CDR3 is CSVEEQGGYGYTF. The CDR3 nucleotides are TGCAGCGTTGAAGAGCAGGGTGGCTATGGCTACACCTTC.

This clone was seen only once. CDR3 region: CASSLWSGLDGYTF. CDR3 coding DNA: TGTGCCAGCAGCTTGTGGTCAGGGTTAGACGGCTACACCTTC. This rearrangement joins TRBV5-4 to TRBJ1-2; the D gene is possibly TRBD1 (5 bases). CDR1 and CDR2 (germline): SGHNT, YYREEE (reference sequence). This CDR3 has 14 residues. The V and J ends lost 1 base and 8 bases respectively, with 15 bases between them.

This chain uses TRBV11-2 with TRBJ2-1; possibly TRBD2 for D (6 bases). CDR1 is SGHAT, CDR2 FQNNGV, per germline. This CDR3 spans 14 amino acids. V was trimmed by 5 bases and J by 3 bases, leaving 11 bases between them. The CDR3: CASSRKDYYNEQFF. DNA of the CDR3: TGTGCCAGCAGCCGCAAGGACTACTACAATGAGCAGTTCTTC.

This clone was detected only a few times. The chain couples TRBV9 to TRBJ1-3; D perhaps matches TRBD1 (6 bases). Germline assignment: CDR1 SGDLS and CDR2 YYNGEE. Trimming took off 6 bases at V and 2 bases at J, with 15 bases between the two ends. This CDR3 has 15 amino acids. In nucleotides, the CDR3 is TGTGCCAGCACCCTAGGGGGGGACGCTGGAAACACCATATATTTT. Protein sequence: CASTLGGDAGNTIYF. The variable domain in full, completed from reference TRBV9 and TRBJ1-3, reads DSGVTQTPKHLITATGQRVTLRCSPRSGDLSVYWYQQSLDQGLQFLIQYYNGEERAKGNILERFSAQQFPDLHSELNLSSLELGDSALYFCASTLGGDAGNTIYFGEGSWLTVV.

V usage is TRBV5-6 and J usage is TRBJ1-1, with TRBD1 matching 8 bases. CDR3 length: 14 residues. V lost 2 bases, J lost 4 bases, and 4 bases stayed unmatched. Germline V gene sequence: CDR1 SGHDT, CDR2 YYEEEE. DNA for the CDR3: TGTGCCAGCAGCTTACGGACAGGGACCACTGAAGCTTTCTTT. Protein: CASSLRTGTTEAFF.

The chain links TRBV30 to TRBJ2-7, with 7 bases that match TRBD2. J was trimmed by 0 bases and V by 5 bases; bases with no gene match: 13. Germline loops: CDR1 GTSNPN, CDR2 SVGIG (reference sequence). CDR3 length equals 16 residues. The CDR3 DNA sequence: TGTGCCTGGCTTAACCGGGGAGGGAAATCCTCCTACGAGCAGTACTTC. Translated, it gives CAWLNRGGKSSYEQYF.

The chain has TRBV2 and TRBJ1-5; TRBD1 matches 7 bases. Germline lookup yields CDR1 SNHLY and CDR2 FYNNEI. CDR3 size: 15 residues. V shed 9 bases and J 2 bases; nucleotides not matched to a gene: 10. The CDR3 loop reads CASTGEPLGNQPQHF. Here the CDR3 DNA reads TGTGCCAGTACAGGGGAGCCTTTGGGCAATCAGCCCCAGCATTTT.

This clone occurred once. The chain is built from TRBV7-9 and TRBJ2-1, with 13 positions matching TRBD2. The CDR3 loop spans 14 amino acids. Trimming took 5 bases from V and 7 from J; bases not matched to a gene: 2. Per germline, CDR1 SEHNR and CDR2 FQNEAQ (reference sequence). CDR3 nucleotide sequence: TGTGCCAGCAGCCGGACTAGCGGGGGTAATGAGCAGTTCTTC. Encoded protein: CASSRTSGGNEQFF.

This clone came up once. This chain uses TRBV5-1 with TRBJ1-2; 9 nucleotides match TRBD1. The CDR3 extends over 14 amino acids. The germline V gene encodes CDR1 SGHRS and CDR2 YFSETQ. The junction had 5 bases not matched to a gene; V was cut back by 4 bases and J by 4 bases. The CDR3 bases are TGCGCCAGCAGCCCAGGGACAGGGCTCTATGGCTACACCTTC. Translated: CASSPGTGLYGYTF.

V is TRBV9 and J is TRBJ1-3; D is unresolved. Trimming shortened V by 4 bases and J by 4 bases, and 3 bases separated the two germline ends. The germline V gene encodes CDR1 SGDLS and CDR2 YYNGEE. The CDR3 has 11 residues. CDR3 amino acids: CASSPGNTIYF. The CDR3 DNA is TGTGCCAGCAGCCCAGGAAACACCATATATTTT.

The J gene is TRBJ2-1, the V gene TRBV19, with 7 bases aligning to TRBD1. Germline loops: CDR1 LNHDA, CDR2 SQIVND (reference sequence). Unmatched junction bases numbered 7, after V lost 5 bases and J lost 0 bases. CDR3 size: 16 residues. The CDR3 region has the DNA TGTGCCAGTAGTGAAAACGACAGGGCCTCCTACAATGAGCAGTTCTTC. Translated: CASSENDRASYNEQFF.

The CDR3 region is CASSYSGNYGYTF. The CDR3 coding sequence is TGTGCCAGCAGTTACTCGGGAAACTATGGCTACACCTTC. The chain uses TRBV12-3 or TRBV12-4 and TRBJ1-2; no reliable D call. The CDR3 is 13 residues long. Deletions cut 4 bases from V and 2 bases from J, with 8 bases between.

This clone was counted between two and nine times. The V call is TRBV12-3 or TRBV12-4, the J call TRBJ2-7; possibly TRBD2 for D (5 bases). The CDR3 length is 9 residues. The V end lost 7 bases, the J end lost 12 bases, and 10 bases lay between the germline ends. CDR3 sequence reads: CASIISVYF. For the CDR3, the DNA is TGTGCCAGCATTATTAGCGTGTACTTC.

The V and J genes are TRBV29-1 and TRBJ2-1; no definite D call. The CDR3 is made up of 11 amino acids. Between the trimmed V and J ends, which lost 6 bases and 4 bases, there was a span of 7 bases. CDR1 and CDR2 from the germline V gene are SQVTM and ANQGSEA. The CDR3 region is CSVILYNEQFF. The CDR3 nucleotides are TGCAGCGTCATTTTGTACAATGAGCAGTTCTTC.

The genes are TRBV3-1 (or the pseudogene TRBV3-2) and TRBJ1-2; TRBD1 agrees at 7 bases. The germline V gene encodes CDR1 LGHDT and CDR2 YNNKEL (reference sequence). The CDR3 loop spans 14 amino acids. The V gene end was trimmed by 3 bases and the J gene end by 8 bases; junction bases not matched to a gene: 9. The CDR3 DNA is TGTGCCAGCAGCCAGGAGACAGGGACTGGGGGCTACACCTTC. Translating it yields CASSQETGTGGYTF.

The gene calls are TRBV5-1 and TRBJ2-7; TRBD2 matches at 10 bases. V gave up 4 bases and J gave up 6 bases; unmatched junction bases: 13. The CDR3 spans 16 residues. Germline assignment: CDR1 SGHRS and CDR2 YFSETQ. The CDR3 spells CASSENSGGPGSEQYF. DNA of the CDR3: TGCGCCAGCAGCGAGAATAGCGGGGGGCCAGGGAGCGAGCAGTACTTC. Full variable domain (missing parts from reference TRBV5-1 and TRBJ2-7): KAGVTQTPRYLIKTRGQQVTLSCSPISGHRSVSWYQQTPGQGLQFLFEYFSETQRNKGNFPGRFSGRQFSNSRSEMNVSTLELGDSALYLCASSENSGGPGSEQYFGPGTRLTVT.

V and J are TRBV28 and TRBJ2-5; 15 positions match TRBD2. After removal of 8 bases from V and 5 bases from J, the junction contained 12 bases not matched to a gene. There are 17 residues in the CDR3. In germline, CDR1 is MDHEN, CDR2 SYDVKM. In DNA form, the CDR3 reads TGTGCCAGCCCCCCCCCGGGGACTAGCGGGGGGTGGGAGACCCAGTACTTC. Amino acid sequence: CASPPPGTSGGWETQYF.

This chain joins TRBV5-1 and TRBJ1-2, with 7 bases fitting TRBD1. The CDR3 consists of 13 residues. V lost 3 bases, J lost 7 bases, and 6 bases stayed unmatched. In germline, CDR1 is SGHRS, CDR2 YFSETQ. In nucleotides, the CDR3 is TGCGCCAGCAGCTCGGGACGGGACAGTGGCTACACCTTC. This codes for CASSSGRDSGYTF.

This rearrangement joins TRBV5-6 to TRBJ1-4; possibly TRBD1 for D (6 bases). From germline, CDR1 is SGHDT and CDR2 YYEEEE. This CDR3 contains 16 residues. The V end lost 0 bases, the J end lost 2 bases, and 11 bases lay between the germline ends. Here the CDR3 reads CASSLDRVDTNEKLFF. CDR3 in DNA: TGTGCCAGCAGCTTGGACAGGGTGGATACTAATGAAAAACTGTTTTTT.

V gene TRBV19 combines with J gene TRBJ1-6, with D possibly being TRBD1 (5 bases). The germline V gene encodes CDR1 LNHDA and CDR2 SQIVND (reference sequence). Trimming removed 3 bases from V and 7 bases from J, with 10 bases in between. The length of the CDR3 is 14 residues. The CDR3 DNA reads TGTGCCAGTAGTATTCGGGACTTCAATTCACCCCTCCACTTT. As protein: CASSIRDFNSPLHF.

V is TRBV20-1 and J is TRBJ2-1; D is ambiguous. Trimming pared 7 bases from V and 0 bases from J, leaving 4 bases between. The CDR3 is 11 residues long. Looked up from germline, CDR1 is DFQATT and CDR2 is SNEGSKA (reference sequence). The CDR3 nucleotides are TGCAGTGGGGCCTCCTACAATGAGCAGTTCTTC. Amino acids: CSGASYNEQFF.